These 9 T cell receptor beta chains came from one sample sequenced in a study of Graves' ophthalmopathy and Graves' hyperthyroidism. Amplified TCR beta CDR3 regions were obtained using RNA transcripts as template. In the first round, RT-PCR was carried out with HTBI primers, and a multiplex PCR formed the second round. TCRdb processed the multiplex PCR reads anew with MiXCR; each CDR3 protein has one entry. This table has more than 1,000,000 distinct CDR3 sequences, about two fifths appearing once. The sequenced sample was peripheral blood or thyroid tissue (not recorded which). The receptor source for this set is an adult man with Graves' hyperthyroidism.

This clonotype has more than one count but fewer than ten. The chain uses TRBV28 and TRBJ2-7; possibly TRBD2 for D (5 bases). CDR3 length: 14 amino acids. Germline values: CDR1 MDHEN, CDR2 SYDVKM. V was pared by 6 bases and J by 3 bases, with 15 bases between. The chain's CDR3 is CASRTAGNNYEQYF. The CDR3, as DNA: TGTGCCAGCAGGACGGCCGGGAATAACTACGAGCAGTACTTC. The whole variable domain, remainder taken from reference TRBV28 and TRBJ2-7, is DVKVTQSSRYLVKRTGEKVFLECVQDMDHENMFWYRQDPGLGLRLIYFSYDVKMKEKGDIPEGYSVSREKKERFSLILESASTNQTSMYLCASRTAGNNYEQYFGPGTRLTVT.

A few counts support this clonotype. The CDR3, as DNA: TGTGCCAGTAGTATCCGGGAGGGACAGCCCCAGCATTTT. Protein sequence: CASSIREGQPQHF. This chain connects TRBV19 to TRBJ1-5; D unclear. In germline, CDR1 is LNHDA, CDR2 SQIVND (reference sequence). Trimming left V 3 bases short and J 7 bases short, with 10 bases between. The CDR3 is 13 amino acids.

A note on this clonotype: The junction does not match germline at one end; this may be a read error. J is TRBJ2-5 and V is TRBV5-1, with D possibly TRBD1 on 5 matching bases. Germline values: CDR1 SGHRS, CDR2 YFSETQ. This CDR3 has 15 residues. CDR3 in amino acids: CASRKGAVNQKTQYF. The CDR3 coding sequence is TGCGCCAGCAGAAAAGGGGCCGTGAACCAAAAGACCCAGTACTTC. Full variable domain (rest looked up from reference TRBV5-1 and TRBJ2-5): KAGVTQTPRYLIKTRGQQVTLSCSPISGHRSVSWYQQTPGQGLQFLFEYFSETQRNKGNFPGRFSGRQFSNSRSEMNVSTLELGDSALYLCASRKGAVNQKTQYFGPGTRLLVL.

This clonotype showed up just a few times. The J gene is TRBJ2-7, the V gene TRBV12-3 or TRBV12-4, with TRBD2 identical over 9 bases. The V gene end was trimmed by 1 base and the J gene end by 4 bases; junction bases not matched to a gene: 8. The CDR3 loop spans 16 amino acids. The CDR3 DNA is TGTGCCAGCAGTTTAGGGCTAGCGGGAAAAAGATACGAGCAGTACTTC. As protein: CASSLGLAGKRYEQYF.

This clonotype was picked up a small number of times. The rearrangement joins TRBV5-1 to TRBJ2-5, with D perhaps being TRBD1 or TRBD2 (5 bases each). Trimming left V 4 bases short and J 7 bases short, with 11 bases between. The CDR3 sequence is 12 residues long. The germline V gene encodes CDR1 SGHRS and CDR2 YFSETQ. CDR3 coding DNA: TGCGCCAGCAGCCTAGGGGACCCGACCCAGTACTTC. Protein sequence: CASSLGDPTQYF.

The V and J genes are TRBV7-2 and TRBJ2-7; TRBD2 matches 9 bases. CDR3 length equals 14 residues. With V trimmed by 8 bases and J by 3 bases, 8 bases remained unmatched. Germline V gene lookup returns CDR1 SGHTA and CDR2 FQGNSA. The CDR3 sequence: CASRTLAGNYEQYF. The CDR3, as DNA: TGTGCCAGCCGGACTCTAGCGGGGAACTACGAGCAGTACTTC.

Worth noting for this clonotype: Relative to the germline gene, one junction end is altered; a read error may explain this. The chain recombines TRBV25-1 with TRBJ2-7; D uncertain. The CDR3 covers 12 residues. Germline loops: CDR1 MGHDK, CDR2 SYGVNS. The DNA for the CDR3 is TGTGCCGGCAGTGGCGACGCCTACGAGCAGTACTTC. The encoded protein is CAGSGDAYEQYF.

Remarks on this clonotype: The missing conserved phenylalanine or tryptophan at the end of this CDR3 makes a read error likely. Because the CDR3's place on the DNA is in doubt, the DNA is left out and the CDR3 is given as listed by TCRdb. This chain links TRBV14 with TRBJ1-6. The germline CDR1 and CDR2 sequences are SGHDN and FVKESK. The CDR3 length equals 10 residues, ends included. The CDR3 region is CASSQFGTSG.

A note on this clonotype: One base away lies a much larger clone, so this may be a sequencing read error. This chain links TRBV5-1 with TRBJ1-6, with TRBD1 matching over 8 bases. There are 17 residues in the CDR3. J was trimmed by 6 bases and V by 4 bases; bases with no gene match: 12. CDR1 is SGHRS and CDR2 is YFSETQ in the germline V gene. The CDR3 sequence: CASSAADRELFNSPLHF. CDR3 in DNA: TGCGCCAGCAGCGCCGCGGACAGGGAGCTTTTTAATTCACCCCTCCACTTT.